This TCR beta chain was sequenced during a study of cytomegalovirus exposure and HLA in healthy donors. Notes on the study in general: DRB1 showed the most TCR associations and HLA-C the fewest in a later analysis, as rates varied by HLA locus. Excluded were some V segments that proved indistinguishable, including TRBV6-2 and TRBV6-3. The study assumed roughly uniform donor sequencing depth for presence/absence analyses.

On this clone itself: Its antigen is still unknown.

CDR3 length: 16 residues. After removal of 5 bases from V and 0 bases from J, the junction contained 10 bases not matched to a gene. In germline, CDR1 is MNHEY, CDR2 SMNVEV (reference sequence). It was with 60 Vbeta and 13 Jbeta primers that the PCR ran. Method: immunoSEQ multiplex PCR; TCRdb's copy keeps in-frame clones and lacks some. The sample has some 76,000 clones; approximately 84% are singletons. The gene calls are TRBV27 and TRBJ2-7; TRBD2 matches at 7 bases. Material for sequencing was PBMCs. This receptor was taken from a woman aged 50 to 60 in good health and CMV-seronegative. The CDR3 sequence is CASSVRRDYSSYEQYF. The CDR3, as DNA: TGTGCCAGCAGTGTCAGGAGGGACTACAGCTCCTACGAGCAGTACTTC.